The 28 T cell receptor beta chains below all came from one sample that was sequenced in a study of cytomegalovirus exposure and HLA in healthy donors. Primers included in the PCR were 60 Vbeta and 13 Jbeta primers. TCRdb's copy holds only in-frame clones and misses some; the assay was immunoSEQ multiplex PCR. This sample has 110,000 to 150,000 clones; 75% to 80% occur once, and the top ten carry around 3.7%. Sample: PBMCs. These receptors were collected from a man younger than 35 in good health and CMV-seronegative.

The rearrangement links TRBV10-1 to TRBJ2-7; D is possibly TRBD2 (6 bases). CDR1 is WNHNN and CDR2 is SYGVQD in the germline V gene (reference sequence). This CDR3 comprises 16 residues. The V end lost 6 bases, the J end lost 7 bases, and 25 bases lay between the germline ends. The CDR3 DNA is TGCGCCAGCAGCGAGCCGGGAGTCCCCTATATGAGGGAGCAGTACTTC. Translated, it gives CASSEPGVPYMREQYF.

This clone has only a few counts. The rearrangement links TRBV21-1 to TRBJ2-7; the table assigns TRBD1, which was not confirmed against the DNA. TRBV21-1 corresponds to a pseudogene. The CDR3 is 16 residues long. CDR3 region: CASSNRDGDSGYEQYF. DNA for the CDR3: TGTGCCAGCAGCAACCGCGACGGGGACAGTGGCTACGAGCAGTACTTC.

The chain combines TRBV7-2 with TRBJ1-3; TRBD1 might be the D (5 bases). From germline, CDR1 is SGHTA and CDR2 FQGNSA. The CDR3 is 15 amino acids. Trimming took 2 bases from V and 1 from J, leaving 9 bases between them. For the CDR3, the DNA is TGTGCCAGCAGCTTATGGGGGGGTTCTGGAAACACCATATATTTT. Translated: CASSLWGGSGNTIYF.

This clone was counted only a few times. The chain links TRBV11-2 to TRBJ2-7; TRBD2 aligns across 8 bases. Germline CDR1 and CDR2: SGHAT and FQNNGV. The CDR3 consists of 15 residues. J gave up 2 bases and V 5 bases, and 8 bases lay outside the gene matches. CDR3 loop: CASSPGLGLAYEQYF. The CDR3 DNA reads TGTGCCAGCAGCCCGGGCTTGGGACTAGCCTACGAGCAGTACTTC.

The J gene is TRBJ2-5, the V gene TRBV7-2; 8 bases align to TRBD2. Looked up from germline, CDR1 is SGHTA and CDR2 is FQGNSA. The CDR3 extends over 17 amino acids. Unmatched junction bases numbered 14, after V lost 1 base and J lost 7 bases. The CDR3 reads CASSLGRRGVLQRTQYF. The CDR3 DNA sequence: TGTGCCAGCAGCTTAGGGCGGCGGGGGGTCCTACAGAGGACCCAGTACTTC.

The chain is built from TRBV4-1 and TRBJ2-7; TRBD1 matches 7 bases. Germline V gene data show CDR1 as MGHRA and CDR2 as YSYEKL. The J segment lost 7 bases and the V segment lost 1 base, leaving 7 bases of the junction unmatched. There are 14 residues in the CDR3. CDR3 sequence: CASSQVTGKSEQYF. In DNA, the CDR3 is TGCGCCAGCAGCCAAGTGACAGGGAAAAGTGAGCAGTACTTC.

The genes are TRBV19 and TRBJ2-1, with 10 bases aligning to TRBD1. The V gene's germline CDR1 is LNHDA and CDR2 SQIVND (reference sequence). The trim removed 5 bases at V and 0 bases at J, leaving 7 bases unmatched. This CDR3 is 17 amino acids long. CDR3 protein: CASSVRTGGISYNEQFF. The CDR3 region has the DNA TGTGCCAGTAGTGTACGGACAGGGGGAATCTCCTACAATGAGCAGTTCTTC.

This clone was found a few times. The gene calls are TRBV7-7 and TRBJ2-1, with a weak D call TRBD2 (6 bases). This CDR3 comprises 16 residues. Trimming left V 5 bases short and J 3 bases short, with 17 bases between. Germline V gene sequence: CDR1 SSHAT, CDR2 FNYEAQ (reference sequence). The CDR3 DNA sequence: TGTGCCAGCAGCCCAGGGTCGGGGCGGGGCTACAATGAGCAGTTCTTC. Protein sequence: CASSPGSGRGYNEQFF.

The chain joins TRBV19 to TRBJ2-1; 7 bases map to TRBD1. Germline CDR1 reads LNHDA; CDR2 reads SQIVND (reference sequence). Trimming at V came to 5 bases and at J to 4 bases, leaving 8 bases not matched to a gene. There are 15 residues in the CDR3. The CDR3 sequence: CASSPPGQTYNEQFF. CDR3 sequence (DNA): TGTGCCAGTAGTCCACCGGGACAGACTTACAATGAGCAGTTCTTC.

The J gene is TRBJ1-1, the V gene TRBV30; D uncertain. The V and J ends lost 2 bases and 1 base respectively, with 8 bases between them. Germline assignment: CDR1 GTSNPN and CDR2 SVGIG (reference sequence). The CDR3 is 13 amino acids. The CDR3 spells CAWSRRENTEAFF. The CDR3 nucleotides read TGTGCCTGGAGTAGGCGGGAGAACACTGAAGCTTTCTTT. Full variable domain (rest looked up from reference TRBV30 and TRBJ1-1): SQTIHQWPATLVQPVGSPLSLECTVEGTSNPNLYWYRQAAGRGLQLLFYSVGIGQISSEVPQNLSASRPQDRQFILSSKKLLLSDSGFYLCAWSRRENTEAFFGQGTRLTVV.

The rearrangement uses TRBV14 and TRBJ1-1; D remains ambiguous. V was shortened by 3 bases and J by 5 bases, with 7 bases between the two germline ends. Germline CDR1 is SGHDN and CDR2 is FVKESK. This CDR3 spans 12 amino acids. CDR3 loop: CASSHLWTEAFF. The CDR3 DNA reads TGTGCCAGCAGCCATCTATGGACTGAAGCTTTCTTT.

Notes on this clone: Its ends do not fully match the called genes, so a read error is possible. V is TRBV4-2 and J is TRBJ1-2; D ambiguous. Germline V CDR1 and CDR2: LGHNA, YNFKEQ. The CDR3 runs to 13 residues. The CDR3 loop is CASSQDGYYGYTF. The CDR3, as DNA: TGTGCCAGCAGCCAAGATGGGTACTACGGCTACACCTTC.

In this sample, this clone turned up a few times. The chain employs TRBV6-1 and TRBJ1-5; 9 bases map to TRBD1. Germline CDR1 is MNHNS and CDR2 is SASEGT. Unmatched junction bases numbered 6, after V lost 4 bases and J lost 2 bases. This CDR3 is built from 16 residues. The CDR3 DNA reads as TGTGCCAGCAGTGGATTGGACAGGGGTGGCAATCAGCCCCAGCATTTT. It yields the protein CASSGLDRGGNQPQHF.

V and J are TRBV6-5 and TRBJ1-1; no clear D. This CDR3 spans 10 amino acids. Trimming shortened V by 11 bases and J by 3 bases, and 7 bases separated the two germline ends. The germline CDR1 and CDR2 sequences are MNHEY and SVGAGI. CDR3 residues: CAPTHTEAFF. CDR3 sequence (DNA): TGTGCCCCTACTCACACTGAAGCTTTCTTT.

The CDR3 DNA reads TGTGCCAGCAGGGGACAGTCGCGCTACAATGAGCAGTTCTTC. It encodes CASRGQSRYNEQFF. The chain has TRBV27 and TRBJ2-1; TRBD1 aligns across 7 bases. V lost 6 bases to trimming and J lost 3 bases; unmatched junction nucleotides: 5. Germline values: CDR1 MNHEY, CDR2 SMNVEV (reference sequence). The CDR3 runs 14 residues.

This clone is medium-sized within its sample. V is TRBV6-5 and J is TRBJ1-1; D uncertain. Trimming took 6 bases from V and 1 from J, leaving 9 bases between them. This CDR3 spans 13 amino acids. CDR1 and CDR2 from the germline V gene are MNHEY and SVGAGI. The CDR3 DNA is TGTGCCAGCAGCAGCGAGGGGAACACTGAAGCTTTCTTT. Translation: CASSSEGNTEAFF.

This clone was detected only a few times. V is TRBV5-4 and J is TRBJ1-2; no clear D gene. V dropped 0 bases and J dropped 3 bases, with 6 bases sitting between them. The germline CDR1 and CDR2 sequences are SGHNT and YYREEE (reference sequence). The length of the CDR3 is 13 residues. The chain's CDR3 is CASSLDRHYGYTF. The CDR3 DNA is TGTGCCAGCAGCTTGGACAGACACTATGGCTACACCTTC.

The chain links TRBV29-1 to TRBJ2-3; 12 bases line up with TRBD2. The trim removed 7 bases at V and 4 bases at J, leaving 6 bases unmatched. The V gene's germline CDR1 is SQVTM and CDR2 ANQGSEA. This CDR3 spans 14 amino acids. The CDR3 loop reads CSGRLAGAPDTQYF. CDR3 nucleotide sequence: TGCAGCGGTAGACTAGCGGGGGCTCCAGATACGCAGTATTTT.

Here the CDR3 DNA reads TGCGCCAGCAGCTTGGCAGGGGATCCCTATAATTCACCCCTCCACTTT. Encoded protein: CASSLAGDPYNSPLHF. The chain uses TRBV5-1 and TRBJ1-6, with TRBD1 as a possible D gene (6 bases). Trimming took 0 bases from V and 2 from J, leaving 9 bases between them. Germline V lookup: CDR1 SGHRS, CDR2 YFSETQ. The CDR3 is made up of 16 amino acids.

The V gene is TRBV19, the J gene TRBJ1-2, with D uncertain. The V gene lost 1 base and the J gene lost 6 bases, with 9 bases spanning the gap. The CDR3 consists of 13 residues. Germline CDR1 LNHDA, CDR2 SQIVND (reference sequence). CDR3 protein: CASSIGSGDGYTF. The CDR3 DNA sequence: TGTGCCAGTAGTATAGGGTCCGGGGATGGCTACACCTTC.

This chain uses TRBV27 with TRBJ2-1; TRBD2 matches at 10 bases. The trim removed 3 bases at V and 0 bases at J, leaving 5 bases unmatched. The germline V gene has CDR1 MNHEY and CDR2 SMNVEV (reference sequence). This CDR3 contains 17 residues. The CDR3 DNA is TGTGCCAGCAGTTTCCATAGCGGGAGGAGCTCCTACAATGAGCAGTTCTTC. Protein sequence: CASSFHSGRSSYNEQFF.

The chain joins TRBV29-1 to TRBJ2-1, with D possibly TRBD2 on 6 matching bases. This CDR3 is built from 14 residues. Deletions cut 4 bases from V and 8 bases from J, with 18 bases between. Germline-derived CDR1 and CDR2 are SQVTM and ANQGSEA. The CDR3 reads CSVATPGLPDEQFF. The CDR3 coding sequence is TGCAGCGTTGCAACTCCGGGACTCCCGGATGAGCAGTTCTTC.

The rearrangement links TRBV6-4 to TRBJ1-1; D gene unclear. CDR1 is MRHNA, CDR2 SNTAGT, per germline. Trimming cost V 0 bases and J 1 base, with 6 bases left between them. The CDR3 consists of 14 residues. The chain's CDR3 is CASSDSNRNTEAFF. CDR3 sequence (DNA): TGTGCCAGCAGTGACTCGAACAGGAACACTGAAGCTTTCTTT.

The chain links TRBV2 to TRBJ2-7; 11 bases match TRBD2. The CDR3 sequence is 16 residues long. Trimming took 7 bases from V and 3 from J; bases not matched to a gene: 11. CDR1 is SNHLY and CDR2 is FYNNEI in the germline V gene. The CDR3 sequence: CASKNPGLAAHYEQYF. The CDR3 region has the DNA TGTGCCAGCAAAAACCCGGGACTAGCGGCCCACTACGAGCAGTACTTC.

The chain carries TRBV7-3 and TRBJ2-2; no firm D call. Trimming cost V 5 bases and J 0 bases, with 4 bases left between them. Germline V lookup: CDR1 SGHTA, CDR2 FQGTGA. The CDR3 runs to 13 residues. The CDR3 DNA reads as TGTGCCAGCAGCCCGGCGAACACCGGGGAGCTGTTTTTT. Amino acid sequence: CASSPANTGELFF. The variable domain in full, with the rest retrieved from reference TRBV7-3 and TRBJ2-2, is GAGVSQTPSNKVTEKGKYVELRCDPISGHTALYWYRQSLGQGPEFLIYFQGTGAADDSGLPNDRFFAVRPEGSVSTLKIQRTERGDSAVYLCASSPANTGELFFGEGSRLTVL.

CDR3 sequence: CAWSVGADTQYF. CDR3 coding DNA: TGTGCCTGGAGTGTCGGGGCAGATACGCAGTATTTT. The rearrangement uses TRBV30 and TRBJ2-3; tentatively, D is TRBD2 (5 bases). The CDR3 has 12 residues. Germline CDR1 is GTSNPN and CDR2 is SVGIG (reference sequence). V shed 0 bases and J shed 4 bases, with 5 bases lying between them.

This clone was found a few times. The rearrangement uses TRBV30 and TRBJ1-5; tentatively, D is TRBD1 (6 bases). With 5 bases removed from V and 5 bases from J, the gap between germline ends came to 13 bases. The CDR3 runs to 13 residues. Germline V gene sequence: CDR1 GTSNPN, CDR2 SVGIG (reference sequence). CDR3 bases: TGTGCCTGGGCCCCCAGGGGTCATCAGCCCCAGCATTTT. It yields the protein CAWAPRGHQPQHF.

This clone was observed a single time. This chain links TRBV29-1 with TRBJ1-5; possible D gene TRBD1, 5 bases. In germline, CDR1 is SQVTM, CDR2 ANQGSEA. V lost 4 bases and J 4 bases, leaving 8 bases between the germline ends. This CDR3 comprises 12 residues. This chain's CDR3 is CSVAQANQPQHF. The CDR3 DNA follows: TGCAGCGTTGCACAGGCGAATCAGCCCCAGCATTTT.